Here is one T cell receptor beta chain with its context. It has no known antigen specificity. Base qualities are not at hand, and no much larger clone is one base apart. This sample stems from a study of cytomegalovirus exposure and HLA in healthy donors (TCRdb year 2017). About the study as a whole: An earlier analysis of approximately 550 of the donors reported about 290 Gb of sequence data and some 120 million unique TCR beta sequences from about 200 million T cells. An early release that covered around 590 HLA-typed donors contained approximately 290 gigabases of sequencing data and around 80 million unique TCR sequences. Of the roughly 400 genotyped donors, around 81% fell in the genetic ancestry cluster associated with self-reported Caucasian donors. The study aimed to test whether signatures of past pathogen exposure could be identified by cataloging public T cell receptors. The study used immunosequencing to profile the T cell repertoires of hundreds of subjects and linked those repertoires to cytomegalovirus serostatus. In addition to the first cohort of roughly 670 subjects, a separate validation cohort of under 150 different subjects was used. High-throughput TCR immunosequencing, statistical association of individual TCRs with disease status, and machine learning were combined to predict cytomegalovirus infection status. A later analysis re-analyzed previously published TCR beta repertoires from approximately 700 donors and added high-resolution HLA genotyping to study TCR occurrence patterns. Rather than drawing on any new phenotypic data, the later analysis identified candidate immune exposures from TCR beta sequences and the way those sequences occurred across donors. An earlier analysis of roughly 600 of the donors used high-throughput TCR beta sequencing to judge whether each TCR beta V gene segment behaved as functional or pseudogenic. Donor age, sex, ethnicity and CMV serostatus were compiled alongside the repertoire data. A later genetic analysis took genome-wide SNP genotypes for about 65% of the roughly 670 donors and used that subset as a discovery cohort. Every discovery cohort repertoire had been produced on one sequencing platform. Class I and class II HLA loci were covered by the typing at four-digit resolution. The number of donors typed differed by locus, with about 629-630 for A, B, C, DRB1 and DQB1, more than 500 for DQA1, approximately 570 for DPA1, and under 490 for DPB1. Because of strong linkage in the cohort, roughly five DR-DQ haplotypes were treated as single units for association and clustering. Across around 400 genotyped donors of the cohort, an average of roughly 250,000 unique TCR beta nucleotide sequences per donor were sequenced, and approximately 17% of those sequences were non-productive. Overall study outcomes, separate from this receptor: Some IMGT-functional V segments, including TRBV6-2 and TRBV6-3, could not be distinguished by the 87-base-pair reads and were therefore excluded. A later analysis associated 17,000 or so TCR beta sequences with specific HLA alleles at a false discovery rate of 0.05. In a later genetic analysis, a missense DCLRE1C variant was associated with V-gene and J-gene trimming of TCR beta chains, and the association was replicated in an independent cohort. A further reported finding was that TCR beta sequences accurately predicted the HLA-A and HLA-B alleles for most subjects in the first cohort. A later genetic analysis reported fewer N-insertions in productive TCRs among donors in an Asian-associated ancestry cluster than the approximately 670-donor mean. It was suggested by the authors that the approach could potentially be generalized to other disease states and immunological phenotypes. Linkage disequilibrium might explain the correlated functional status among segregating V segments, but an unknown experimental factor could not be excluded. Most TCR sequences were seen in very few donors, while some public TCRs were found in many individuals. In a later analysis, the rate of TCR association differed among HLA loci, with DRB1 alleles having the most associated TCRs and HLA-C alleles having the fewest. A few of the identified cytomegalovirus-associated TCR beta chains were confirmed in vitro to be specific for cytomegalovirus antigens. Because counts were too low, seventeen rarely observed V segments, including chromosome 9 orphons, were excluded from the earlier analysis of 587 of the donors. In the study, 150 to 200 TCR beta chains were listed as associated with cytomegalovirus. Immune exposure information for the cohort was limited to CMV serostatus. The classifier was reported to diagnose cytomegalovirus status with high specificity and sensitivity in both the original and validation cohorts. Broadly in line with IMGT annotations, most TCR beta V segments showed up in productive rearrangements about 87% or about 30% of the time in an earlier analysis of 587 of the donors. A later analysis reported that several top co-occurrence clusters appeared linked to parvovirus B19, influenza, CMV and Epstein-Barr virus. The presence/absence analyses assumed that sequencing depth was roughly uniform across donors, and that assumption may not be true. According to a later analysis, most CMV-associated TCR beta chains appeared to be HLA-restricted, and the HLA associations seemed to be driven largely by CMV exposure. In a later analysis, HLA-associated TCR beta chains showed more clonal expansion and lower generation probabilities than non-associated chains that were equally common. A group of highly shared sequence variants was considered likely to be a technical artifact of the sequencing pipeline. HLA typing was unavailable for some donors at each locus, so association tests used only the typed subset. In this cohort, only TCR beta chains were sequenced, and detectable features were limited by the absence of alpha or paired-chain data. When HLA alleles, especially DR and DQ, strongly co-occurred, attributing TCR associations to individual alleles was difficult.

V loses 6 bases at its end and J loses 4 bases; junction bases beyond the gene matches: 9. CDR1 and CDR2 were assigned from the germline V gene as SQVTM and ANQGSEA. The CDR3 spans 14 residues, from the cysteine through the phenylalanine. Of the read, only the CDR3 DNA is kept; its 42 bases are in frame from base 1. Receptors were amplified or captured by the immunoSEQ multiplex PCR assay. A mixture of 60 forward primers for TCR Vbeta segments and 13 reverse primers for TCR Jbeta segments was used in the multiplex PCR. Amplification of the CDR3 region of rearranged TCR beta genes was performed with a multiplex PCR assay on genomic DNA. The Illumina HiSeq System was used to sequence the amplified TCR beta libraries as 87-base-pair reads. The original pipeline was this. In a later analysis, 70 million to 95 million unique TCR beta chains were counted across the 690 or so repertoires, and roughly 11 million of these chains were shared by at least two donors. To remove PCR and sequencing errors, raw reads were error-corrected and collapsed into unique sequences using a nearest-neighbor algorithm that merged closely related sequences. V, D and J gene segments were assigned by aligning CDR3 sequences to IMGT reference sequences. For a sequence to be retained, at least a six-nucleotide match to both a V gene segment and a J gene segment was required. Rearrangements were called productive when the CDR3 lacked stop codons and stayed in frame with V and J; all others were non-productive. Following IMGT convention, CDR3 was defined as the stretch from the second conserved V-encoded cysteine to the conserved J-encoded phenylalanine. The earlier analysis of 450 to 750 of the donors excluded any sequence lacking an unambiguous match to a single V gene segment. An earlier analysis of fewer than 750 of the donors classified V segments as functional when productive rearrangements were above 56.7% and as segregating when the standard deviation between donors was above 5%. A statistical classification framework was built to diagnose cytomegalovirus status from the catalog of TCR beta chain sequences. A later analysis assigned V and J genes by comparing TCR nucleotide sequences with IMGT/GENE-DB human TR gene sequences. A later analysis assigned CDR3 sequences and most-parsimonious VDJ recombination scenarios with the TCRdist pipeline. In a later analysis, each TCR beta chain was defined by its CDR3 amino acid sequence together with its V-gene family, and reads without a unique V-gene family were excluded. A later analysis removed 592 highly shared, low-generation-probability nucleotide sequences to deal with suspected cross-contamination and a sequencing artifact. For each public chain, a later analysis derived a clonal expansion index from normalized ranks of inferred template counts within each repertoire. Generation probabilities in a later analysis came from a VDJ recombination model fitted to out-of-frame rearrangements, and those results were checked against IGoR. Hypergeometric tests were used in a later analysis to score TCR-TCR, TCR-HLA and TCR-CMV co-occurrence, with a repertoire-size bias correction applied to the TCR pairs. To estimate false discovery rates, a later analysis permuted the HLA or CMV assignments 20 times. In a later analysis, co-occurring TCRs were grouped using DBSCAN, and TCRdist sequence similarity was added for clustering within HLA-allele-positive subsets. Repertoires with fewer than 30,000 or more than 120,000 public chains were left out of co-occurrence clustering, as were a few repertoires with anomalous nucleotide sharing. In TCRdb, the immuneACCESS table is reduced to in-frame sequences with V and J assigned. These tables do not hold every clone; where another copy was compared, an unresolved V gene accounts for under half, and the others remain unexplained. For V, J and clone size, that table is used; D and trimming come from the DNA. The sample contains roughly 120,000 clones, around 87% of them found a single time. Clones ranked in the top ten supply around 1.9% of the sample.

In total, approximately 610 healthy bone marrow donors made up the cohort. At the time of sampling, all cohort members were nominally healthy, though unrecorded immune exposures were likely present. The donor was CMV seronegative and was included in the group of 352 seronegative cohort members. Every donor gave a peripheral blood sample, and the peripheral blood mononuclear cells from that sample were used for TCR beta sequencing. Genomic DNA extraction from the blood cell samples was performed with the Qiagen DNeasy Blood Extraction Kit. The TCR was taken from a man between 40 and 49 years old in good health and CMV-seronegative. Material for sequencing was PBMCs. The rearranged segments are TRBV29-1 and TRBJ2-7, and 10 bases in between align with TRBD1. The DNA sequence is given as TGCAGCGTCACCGCCCGGGACAGGGGTTACGAGCAGTACTTC. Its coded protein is CSVTARDRGYEQYF.